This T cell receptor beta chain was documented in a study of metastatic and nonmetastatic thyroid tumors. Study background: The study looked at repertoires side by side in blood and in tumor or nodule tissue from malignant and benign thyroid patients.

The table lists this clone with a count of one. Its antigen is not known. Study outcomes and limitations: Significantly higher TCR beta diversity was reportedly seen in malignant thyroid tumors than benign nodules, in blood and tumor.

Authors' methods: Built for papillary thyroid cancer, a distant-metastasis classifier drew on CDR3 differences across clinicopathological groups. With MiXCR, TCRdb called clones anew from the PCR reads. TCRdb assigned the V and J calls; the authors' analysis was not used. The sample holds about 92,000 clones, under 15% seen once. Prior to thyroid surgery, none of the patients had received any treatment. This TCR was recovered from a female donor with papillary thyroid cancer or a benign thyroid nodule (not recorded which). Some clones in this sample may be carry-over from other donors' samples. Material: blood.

The CDR3 loop reads CSARDLATGTANNEQFF. The CDR3 nucleotides read TGCAGTGCTAGAGATCTGGCCACCGGGACAGCCAACAATGAGCAGTTCTTC. This sequence joins TRBV20-1 and TRBJ2-1; TRBD1 matches at 7 bases. This CDR3 region has 17 residues. The V gene end was trimmed by 0 bases and the J gene end by 5 bases; junction bases not matched to a gene: 13. Germline V CDR1 and CDR2: DFQATT, SNEGSKA (reference sequence).